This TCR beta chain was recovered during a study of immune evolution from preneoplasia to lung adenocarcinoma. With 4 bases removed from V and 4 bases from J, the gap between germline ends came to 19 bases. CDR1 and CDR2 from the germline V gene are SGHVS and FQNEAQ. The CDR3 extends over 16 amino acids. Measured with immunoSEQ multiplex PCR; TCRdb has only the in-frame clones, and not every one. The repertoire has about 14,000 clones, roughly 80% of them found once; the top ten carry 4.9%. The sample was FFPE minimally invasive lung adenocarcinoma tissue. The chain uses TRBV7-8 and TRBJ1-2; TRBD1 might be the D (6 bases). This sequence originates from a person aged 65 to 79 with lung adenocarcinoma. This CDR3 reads CASSSTLDRRFYGYTF. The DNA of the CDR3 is TGTGCCAGCAGCTCAACATTAGACAGGCGGTTCTATGGCTACACCTTC.